The 30 T cell receptor beta chains given below trace back to one sample, sequenced in a study of T cells in women clearing cervical HPV infection (dated 2018 in TCRdb). Libraries were made using the immunoSEQ multiplex PCR assay. TCRdb retrieved this table from immuneACCESS and kept in-frame rearrangements only. Not all clones are present; in checked studies, unresolved V genes account for under half, and no reason is known for the remainder. The sample's clone listing holds some 20,000 clones. 5.2% of the sample is held by the ten biggest clonotypes. Sequencing was performed on blood buffy coat. The receptor set was obtained from a woman between 18 and 69 years old with a cervical HPV16 infection that either progressed to CIN3+ or cleared (not recorded which).

Turning to this clone: The read falls 3 residues short of the CDR3 end, and the missing part is taken from the germline J gene. This chain uses TRBV20-1 with TRBJ2-1; D uncertain. This CDR3 comprises 15 residues. Trimming cost V 0 bases and J 3 bases, with 12 bases left between them. Per germline, CDR1 DFQATT and CDR2 SNEGSKA (reference sequence). Incomplete CDR3 DNA: TGCAGTGCTAGAGATATCGGCGGCCTCTACAATGAG. Translation gives CSARDIGGLYNE. In full, the CDR3 reads CSARDIGGLYNEQFF.

Note on this clone: Sequencing ends 3 residues short of the CDR3 end; the germline J gene provides the rest. The V call is TRBV7-2, the J call TRBJ2-1; 11 bases fit TRBD1. The trim removed 4 bases at V and 4 bases at J, leaving 3 bases unmatched. Germline CDR1 and CDR2: SGHTA and FQGNSA. The CDR3 totals 15 residues. CDR3 sequence reads: CASSWGQGGYNEQFF. Partial CDR3 DNA: TGTGCCAGCAGCTGGGGACAGGGGGGATACAATGAG.

The covered CDR3 bases are TGTGCCAGCAGGACAGGGGAGACTCGAGGC. Its protein is CASRTGETRG. The whole CDR3 protein reads CASRTGETRGYTF. The chain joins TRBV2 to TRBJ1-2, with 8 bases identical to TRBD1. The CDR3 end lies 3 residues beyond the end of the read and is filled in from the germline J gene. The length of the CDR3 is 13 residues. Germline V gene data show CDR1 as SNHLY and CDR2 as FYNNEI.

As for this clone: The CDR3 is cut off 3 residues early in the read; its end comes from the germline J gene. This chain uses TRBV2 with TRBJ2-5; 10 bases fit TRBD2. The CDR3 consists of 14 residues. V lost 8 bases, J lost 2 bases, and 5 bases stayed unmatched. CDR1 SNHLY and CDR2 FYNNEI come from the germline V gene. The CDR3 DNA, read in part, is TGTGCCAGCGGCCTAGCGGGGGCACAAGAGACC. Amino acid sequence: CASGLAGAQET. The complete CDR3 reads CASGLAGAQETQYF.

About this clone itself: The read ends 3 residues shy of where the CDR3 ends; the end is completed using the germline J gene. V is TRBV14 and J is TRBJ1-1; possible D gene TRBD1, 5 bases. V lost 4 bases to trimming and J lost 4 bases, with 13 bases between them. The CDR3 has 14 residues. The V gene's germline CDR1 is SGHDN and CDR2 FVKESK. The CDR3 is CASSPRMGGTEAFF. CDR3 DNA (partial): TGTGCCAGCAGCCCCCGGATGGGGGGCACTGAA. Supplemented by reference TRBV14 and TRBJ1-1, the full variable domain reads EAGVTQFPSHSVIEKGQTVTLRCDPISGHDNLYWYRRVMGKEIKFLLHFVKESKQDESGMPNNRFLAERTGGTYSTLKVQPAELEDSGVYFCASSPRMGGTEAFFGQGTRLTVV.

Notes on this clone: Read coverage stops 3 residues before the CDR3 terminus; the germline J gene supplies the remainder. The genes are TRBV20-1 and TRBJ1-5; maybe TRBD1 (5 bases). This CDR3 region has 13 residues. The V gene's germline CDR1 is DFQATT and CDR2 SNEGSKA (reference sequence). V lost 2 bases and J 6 bases, leaving 11 bases between the germline ends. The sequenced CDR3 bases are TGCAGTGCTAGACAGGGCGGAGGTCAGCCC. Residues: CSARQGGGQP. The full CDR3 is CSARQGGGQPQHF.

On this clone itself: The sequenced fragment ends 3 residues before the CDR3 boundary, so the rest is inferred from the germline J gene. V and J are TRBV25-1 and TRBJ2-2, with D maybe TRBD2 (6 bases). The CDR3 consists of 15 residues. Germline values: CDR1 MGHDK, CDR2 SYGVNS. Trimming pared 6 bases from V and 4 bases from J, leaving 15 bases between. The sequenced part of the CDR3 DNA is TGTGCCAGCAGCGTTCCGGGACTCGGCACCGGGGAG. Protein: CASSVPGLGTGE. The entire CDR3 protein is CASSVPGLGTGELFF. Combining the CDR3 with reference TRBV25-1 and TRBJ2-2 gives the whole variable domain EADIYQTPRYLVIGTGKKITLECSQTMGHDKMYWYQQDPGMELHLIHYSYGVNSTEKGDLSSESTVSRIRTEHFPLTLESARPSHTSQYLCASSVPGLGTGELFFGEGSRLTVL.

CDR3 sequence reads: CASSLRGARGGELFF. The DNA read from the CDR3 is TGTGCCAGCAGCTTACGGGGGGCCAGGGGCGGGGAG. This chain uses TRBV11-2 with TRBJ2-2; tentative D call: TRBD2 (7 bases). The read terminates 3 residues ahead of where the CDR3 ends, so the germline J gene completes it. V lost 2 bases and J lost 7, with 14 bases in between. From germline, CDR1 is SGHAT and CDR2 FQNNGV. The CDR3 runs 15 residues.

About this clone itself: Read sequence stops 3 residues before the CDR3 end, and the germline J gene provides the missing end. The chain employs TRBV19 and TRBJ1-3; 12 bases map to TRBD1. V dropped 3 bases and J dropped 0; count of bases not matched to a gene: 3. Germline assignment: CDR1 LNHDA and CDR2 SQIVND (reference sequence). CDR3 length: 17 residues. CDR3 bases read: TGTGCCAGTAGTATGGGACAGGGGGCTTTCTCTGGAAACACC. Its protein product is CASSMGQGAFSGNT. The full CDR3 sequence reads CASSMGQGAFSGNTIYF.

About this clone itself: The read is 3 residues too short to cover the CDR3 end, so that end is filled in from the germline J gene. V usage is TRBV19 and J usage is TRBJ2-1, with 12 bases aligning to TRBD2. V shed 0 bases and J 5 bases; nucleotides not matched to a gene: 8. The CDR3 has 18 residues. CDR1 is LNHDA and CDR2 is SQIVND in the germline V gene (reference sequence). CDR3 amino acids: CASSIDTLAGGGHNEQFF. The sequenced part of the CDR3 DNA is TGTGCCAGTAGTATAGATACCCTAGCGGGGGGGGGCCACAATGAG.

Remarks on this clone: The read is 3 residues too short to cover the CDR3 end, so that end is filled in from the germline J gene. J is TRBJ1-6 and V is TRBV10-2, with 7 bases lining up with TRBD1. Trimming removed 5 bases from V and 6 bases from J; junction bases left unmatched: 7. The CDR3 has 15 residues. From germline, CDR1 is WSHSY and CDR2 SAAADI. CDR3 loop: CASSSGQAGNSPLHF. The part of the CDR3 DNA that was read is TGCGCCAGCAGTAGTGGACAGGCGGGTAATTCACCC.

CDR3 bases read: TGCGCCAGCAGCCCATGGACAGGGGAGACTGAA. Its protein product is CASSPWTGETE. The full CDR3 sequence reads CASSPWTGETEAFF. The chain joins TRBV5-1 to TRBJ1-1; TRBD1 matches 9 bases. The observed sequence ends 3 residues before the CDR3 terminus, with the missing tail filled in from the germline J gene. Trimming removed 4 bases from V and 5 bases from J; junction bases left unmatched: 6. Germline V gene sequence: CDR1 SGHRS, CDR2 YFSETQ. The CDR3 runs 14 residues.

Worth noting for this clone: The CDR3 is cut off 3 residues early in the read; its end comes from the germline J gene. The J gene is TRBJ1-2, the V gene TRBV4-1; 7 bases fit TRBD1. From germline, CDR1 is MGHRA and CDR2 YSYEKL. The CDR3 extends over 13 amino acids. The CDR3 DNA, read in part, is TGCGCCAGCAGCCAACGAGGGACAGATACC. Its protein is CASSQRGTDT. The entire CDR3 protein is CASSQRGTDTYTF.

In the case of this clone: Read coverage stops 3 residues before the CDR3 terminus; the germline J gene supplies the remainder. The chain carries TRBV20-1 and TRBJ1-2, with 7 bases that match TRBD1. Trimming cost V 4 bases and J 2 bases; bases outside gene matches: 10. The CDR3 runs to 15 residues. The V gene's germline CDR1 is DFQATT and CDR2 SNEGSKA (reference sequence). The DNA read from the CDR3 is TGCAGTGCTACCCTCGAGACAGGGACGAACTATGGC. This sequence encodes CSATLETGTNYG. The full CDR3 sequence reads CSATLETGTNYGYTF.

Note on this clone: The read comes to an end 3 residues before the CDR3 does, leaving the germline J gene to fill in the end. V usage is TRBV6-2 or TRBV6-3 and J usage is TRBJ2-3; TRBD2 is a possible D gene (6 bases). CDR1 is MNHEY and CDR2 is SVGEGT in the germline V gene. The CDR3 extends over 14 amino acids. The sequenced part of the CDR3 DNA is TGTGCCAGCAGCCCTGGGGGGAGTCGAGAGACG. Residues: CASSPGGSRET. The whole CDR3 protein reads CASSPGGSRETQYF.

Worth noting for this clone: The read ends 3 residues before the CDR3 terminus; that terminus is restored from the germline J gene. The gene calls are TRBV2 and TRBJ2-7; TRBD1 aligns across 9 bases. Germline assignment: CDR1 SNHLY and CDR2 FYNNEI. The CDR3 length is 13 residues. V was clipped by 8 bases and J by 6 bases; unmatched bases: 8. The CDR3 protein is CASHDGTGPEQYF. Partial CDR3 DNA: TGTGCCAGCCATGACGGGACAGGGCCCGAG.

To note about this clone: The sequenced fragment ends 3 residues before the CDR3 boundary, so the rest is inferred from the germline J gene. The chain couples TRBV20-1 to TRBJ2-2, with 8 positions matching TRBD1. The CDR3 runs 13 residues. CDR1 and CDR2 (germline): DFQATT, SNEGSKA (reference sequence). Partial CDR3 DNA: TGCAGTGCTACCCACAGGGGGGATGAAAAG. This encodes CSATHRGDEK. The full CDR3 reads CSATHRGDEKLFF.

Details on this clone: The read falls 3 residues short of the CDR3 end, and the missing part is taken from the germline J gene. The V call is TRBV14, the J call TRBJ2-3; 9 nucleotides match TRBD1. V shed 3 bases, J shed 2 bases, and the junction held 6 bases outside the gene matches. Germline values: CDR1 SGHDN, CDR2 FVKESK. There are 16 residues in the CDR3. This CDR3 is CASSHVTGGFTDTQYF. CDR3 bases read: TGTGCCAGCAGCCACGTAACAGGGGGCTTCACAGATACG.

Regarding this clone: The read halts 3 residues ahead of the CDR3 end, with the missing end drawn from the germline J gene. This chain joins TRBV20-1 and TRBJ2-1, with 16 bases lining up with TRBD2. The CDR3 covers 19 residues. Unmatched junction bases numbered 6, after V lost 1 base and J lost 0 bases. Germline V gene lookup returns CDR1 DFQATT and CDR2 SNEGSKA (reference sequence). The CDR3 reads CSARAGLAGGLGSYNEQFF. The sequenced CDR3 bases are TGCAGTGCTAGAGCGGGACTAGCGGGGGGGCTGGGCTCCTACAATGAG.

A word on this clone: The read is 3 residues too short to cover the CDR3 end, so that end is filled in from the germline J gene. The chain uses TRBV30 and TRBJ2-3; 10 positions agree with TRBD2. Per the germline V gene, CDR1 is GTSNPN and CDR2 is SVGIG (reference sequence). V trimming: 3 bases; J trimming: 1 base; junction bases outside the gene matches: 4. CDR3 length equals 15 residues. Incomplete CDR3 DNA: TGTGCCTGGAGCTCCGGGACTAGCGGCACAGATACG. As protein: CAWSSGTSGTDT. The full CDR3 is CAWSSGTSGTDTQYF.

Turning to this clone: The DNA ends 3 residues before the CDR3 does, and the rest of the CDR3 is filled in from the germline J gene. The rearrangement joins TRBV30 to TRBJ2-3; TRBD2 might be the D (6 bases). The CDR3 extends over 15 amino acids. V lost 2 bases and J lost 2, with 14 bases in between. CDR1 is GTSNPN and CDR2 is SVGIG in the germline V gene (reference sequence). CDR3 DNA (partial): TGTGCCTGGAGTACTAACGGGGGTCCCACAGATACG. Amino acid sequence: CAWSTNGGPTDT. The whole CDR3 sequence is CAWSTNGGPTDTQYF. Together with reference TRBV30 and TRBJ2-3, the CDR3 gives the full variable domain: SQTIHQWPATLVQPVGSPLSLECTVEGTSNPNLYWYRQAAGRGLQLLFYSVGIGQISSEVPQNLSASRPQDRQFILSSKKLLLSDSGFYLCAWSTNGGPTDTQYFGPGTRLTVL.

Notes on this clone: The DNA ends 3 residues before the CDR3 does, and the rest of the CDR3 is filled in from the germline J gene. This sequence joins TRBV12-3 or TRBV12-4 and TRBJ2-3; a possible D gene is TRBD2 (7 bases). V lost 0 bases and J lost 6, with 13 bases in between. CDR3 size: 15 residues. CDR3 bases read: TGTGCCAGCAGTTTAGCGGGGGGGGGCTCTGATACG. This gives the protein CASSLAGGGSDT. The whole CDR3 protein reads CASSLAGGGSDTQYF.

About this clone: The read ends 3 residues early relative to the CDR3; the germline J gene fills the gap. J is TRBJ1-5 and V is TRBV7-2, with D perhaps matching TRBD1 (6 bases). The CDR3 length is 12 residues. Germline values: CDR1 SGHTA, CDR2 FQGNSA. V dropped 5 bases and J dropped 9 bases, with 11 bases sitting between them. The CDR3 protein is CASSPETGPQHF. The CDR3 DNA, read in part, is TGTGCCAGCAGCCCAGAGACAGGGCCC.

Comments on this clone: The read is 3 residues too short to cover the CDR3 end, so that end is filled in from the germline J gene. This sequence joins TRBV4-1 and TRBJ2-5; no reliable D call. This CDR3 is built from 13 residues. The V and J ends lost 1 base and 3 bases respectively, with 6 bases between them. Germline CDR1 MGHRA, CDR2 YSYEKL. The CDR3 region is CASSQVPEETQYF. CDR3 DNA, as far as it was read: TGCGCCAGCAGCCAAGTTCCTGAAGAGACC.

As to this clone: The CDR3 end lies 3 residues beyond the end of the read and is filled in from the germline J gene. The chain recombines TRBV7-3 with TRBJ2-3; D not resolved. Germline CDR1 SGHTA, CDR2 FQGTGA. The CDR3 consists of 14 residues. Trimming pared 6 bases from V and 5 bases from J, leaving 15 bases between. The sequenced CDR3 bases are TGTGCCAGCAGTTCCACCGCGGCACGAGATACG. It yields the protein CASSSTAARDT. In full, the CDR3 reads CASSSTAARDTQYF.

Points on this clone: The read gets to within 3 residues of the CDR3 end, and the germline J gene fills in the rest. The chain links TRBV12-3 or TRBV12-4 to TRBJ1-5; D is undetermined. The V end lost 6 bases, the J end lost 9 bases, and 15 bases lay between the germline ends. CDR3 size: 13 residues. Partial CDR3 DNA: TGTGCCAGCAGCCCAACCATGGCCTCGCCC. This translates into CASSPTMASP. The full-length CDR3 reads as CASSPTMASPQHF.

Of note for this clone: The DNA ends 3 residues before the CDR3 does, and the rest of the CDR3 is filled in from the germline J gene. The rearrangement joins TRBV12-3 or TRBV12-4 to TRBJ1-3; the D gene is possibly TRBD1 (5 bases). Between the trimmed V and J ends, which lost 1 base and 2 bases, there was a span of 9 bases. CDR3 size: 15 residues. CDR3 protein: CASSLGQRTGNTIYF. The sequenced part of the CDR3 DNA is TGTGCCAGCAGTTTAGGACAGCGAACTGGAAACACC.

To note about this clone: The missing CDR3 end, 3 residues past where the read stops, is filled in from the germline J gene. The chain recombines TRBV7-9 with TRBJ2-3; D remains ambiguous. CDR1 and CDR2 from the germline V gene are SEHNR and FQNEAQ (reference sequence). The CDR3 extends over 12 amino acids. CDR3 protein: CASSRGNQPQYF. Incomplete CDR3 DNA: TGTGCCAGCAGCCGCGGCAATCAGCCG.

Worth noting for this clone: The sequence runs out 3 residues before the end of the CDR3; the remainder is reconstructed from the germline J gene. The gene calls are TRBV12-5 and TRBJ2-5, with D maybe TRBD1 (6 bases). The CDR3 length is 17 residues. The V end lost 4 bases, the J end lost 2 bases, and 20 bases lay between the germline ends. The V gene's germline CDR1 is LGHNT and CDR2 FRNRAP. The sequenced CDR3 bases are TGTGCTAGTGGTTCGGGACAAGGTTTCGTGGGGCAAGAGACC. Translated, it gives CASGSGQGFVGQET. The whole CDR3 reads CASGSGQGFVGQETQYF.

In the case of this clone: The sequenced fragment ends 3 residues before the CDR3 boundary, so the rest is inferred from the germline J gene. The rearrangement joins TRBV5-1 to TRBJ1-5; D call uncertain. V shed 5 bases and J shed 5 bases, with 11 bases lying between them. The V gene's germline CDR1 is SGHRS and CDR2 YFSETQ. There are 13 residues in the CDR3. The sequenced CDR3 bases are TGCGCCAGCAGGCAGGATTTCTATCAGCCC. Amino acid sequence: CASRQDFYQP. The entire CDR3 reads CASRQDFYQPQHF.